This entry features one T cell receptor (beta chain) sequence. Its antigen is unknown. The sample belongs to a study of cytomegalovirus exposure and HLA in healthy donors. Study-level points and caveats: Later analysis found that TCR beta chains associated with HLA were more clonally expanded than other, equally common chains.

The CDR3 is made up of 15 amino acids. V dropped 6 bases and J dropped 6; count of bases not matched to a gene: 10. Germline-derived CDR1 and CDR2 are SEHNR and FQNEAQ (reference sequence). The PCR contained 60 Vbeta and 13 Jbeta primers. Method: immunoSEQ multiplex PCR; TCRdb's copy keeps in-frame clones and lacks some. The repertoire consists of about 130,000 clones, with approximately 80% occurring once and the leading ten covering over 2%. Sequenced sample: PBMCs. This TCR came from a man aged 25-45 years in good health and CMV-seronegative. V is TRBV7-9 and J is TRBJ2-7; 11 bases align to TRBD2. DNA of the CDR3: TGTGCCAGCAGTCGGACTAGCGGGCGTCTAAGCGAGCAGTACTTC. The encoded protein is CASSRTSGRLSEQYF.